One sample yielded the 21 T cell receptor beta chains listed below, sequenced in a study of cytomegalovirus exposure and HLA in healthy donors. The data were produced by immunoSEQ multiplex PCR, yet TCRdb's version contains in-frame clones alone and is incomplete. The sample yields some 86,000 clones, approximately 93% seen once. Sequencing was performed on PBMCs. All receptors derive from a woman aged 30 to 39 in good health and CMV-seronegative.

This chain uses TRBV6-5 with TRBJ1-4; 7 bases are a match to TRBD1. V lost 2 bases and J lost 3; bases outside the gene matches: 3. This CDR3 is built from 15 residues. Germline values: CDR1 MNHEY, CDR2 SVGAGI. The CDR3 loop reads CASSYLTGANEKLFF. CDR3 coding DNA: TGTGCCAGCAGTTACCTCACAGGGGCTAATGAAAAACTGTTTTTT.

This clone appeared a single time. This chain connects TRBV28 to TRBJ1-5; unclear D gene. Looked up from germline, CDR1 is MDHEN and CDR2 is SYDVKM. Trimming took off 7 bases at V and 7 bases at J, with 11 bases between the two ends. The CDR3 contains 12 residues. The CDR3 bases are TGTGCCAGCACAGTATTGAGGCAGCCCCAGCATTTT. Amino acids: CASTVLRQPQHF.

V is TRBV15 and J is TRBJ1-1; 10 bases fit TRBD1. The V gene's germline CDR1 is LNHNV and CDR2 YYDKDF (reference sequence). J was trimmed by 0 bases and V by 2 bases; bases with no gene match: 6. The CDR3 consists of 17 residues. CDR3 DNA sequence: TGTGCCACCAGCAGACCTAGGACAGGGGGATTGAACACTGAAGCTTTCTTT. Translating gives CATSRPRTGGLNTEAFF. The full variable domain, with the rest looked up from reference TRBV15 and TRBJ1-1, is DAMVIQNPRYQVTQFGKPVTLSCSQTLNHNVMYWYQQKSSQAPKLLFHYYDKDFNNEADTPDNFQSRRPNTSFCFLDIRSPGLGDTAMYLCATSRPRTGGLNTEAFFGQGTRLTVV.

CDR3 nucleotides: TGTGCCAGCAGCCAAGGCAGCGGGGGACAAAGGGATACGCAGTATTTT. This codes for CASSQGSGGQRDTQYF. The chain uses TRBV4-2 and TRBJ2-3; TRBD2 matches at 8 bases. The junction had 9 bases not matched to a gene; V was cut back by 1 base and J by 6 bases. Germline CDR1 and CDR2: LGHNA and YNFKEQ. The CDR3 runs 16 residues.

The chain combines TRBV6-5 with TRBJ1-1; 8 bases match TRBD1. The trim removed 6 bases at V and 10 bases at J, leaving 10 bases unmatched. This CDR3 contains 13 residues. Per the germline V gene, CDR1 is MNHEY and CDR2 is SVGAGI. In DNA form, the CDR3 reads TGTGCCAGCAGCCCAACGGGCAGGGGGCGAGCTTTCTTT. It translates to CASSPTGRGRAFF.

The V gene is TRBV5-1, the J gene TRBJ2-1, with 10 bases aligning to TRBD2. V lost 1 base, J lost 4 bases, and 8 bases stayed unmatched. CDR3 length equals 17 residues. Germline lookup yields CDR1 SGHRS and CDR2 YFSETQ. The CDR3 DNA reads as TGCGCCAGCAGCTTGAAAAAGCGGGAGGGTGTATACAATGAGCAGTTCTTC. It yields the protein CASSLKKREGVYNEQFF.

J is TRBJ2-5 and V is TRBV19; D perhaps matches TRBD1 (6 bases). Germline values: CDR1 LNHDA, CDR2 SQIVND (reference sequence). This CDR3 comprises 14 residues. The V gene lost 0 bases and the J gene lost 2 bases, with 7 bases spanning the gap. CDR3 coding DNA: TGTGCCAGTAGTATAGATGGACAGCAAGAGACCCAGTACTTC. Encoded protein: CASSIDGQQETQYF. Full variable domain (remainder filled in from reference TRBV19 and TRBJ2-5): DGGITQSPKYLFRKEGQNVTLSCEQNLNHDAMYWYRQDPGQGLRLIYYSQIVNDFQKGDIAEGYSVSREKKESFPLTVTSAQKNPTAFYLCASSIDGQQETQYFGPGTRLLVL.

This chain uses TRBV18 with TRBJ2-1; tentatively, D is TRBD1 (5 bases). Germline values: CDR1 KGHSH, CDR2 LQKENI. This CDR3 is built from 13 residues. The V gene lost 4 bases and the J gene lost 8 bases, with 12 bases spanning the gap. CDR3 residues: CASSLGPPDEQFF. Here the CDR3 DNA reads TGTGCCAGCTCACTGGGGCCCCCTGATGAGCAGTTCTTC. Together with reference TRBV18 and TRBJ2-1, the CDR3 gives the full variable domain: NAGVMQNPRHLVRRRGQEARLRCSPMKGHSHVYWYRQLPEEGLKFMVYLQKENIIDESGMPKERFSAEFPKEGPSILRIQQVVRGDSAAYFCASSLGPPDEQFFGPGTRLTVL.

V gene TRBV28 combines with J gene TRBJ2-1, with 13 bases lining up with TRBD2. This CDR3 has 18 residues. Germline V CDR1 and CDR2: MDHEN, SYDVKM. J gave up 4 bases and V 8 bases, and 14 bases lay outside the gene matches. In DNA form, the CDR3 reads TGTGCCAGCTGCCTCTGGACTAGCGGGGGAACTCGGTACAATGAGCAGTTCTTC. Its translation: CASCLWTSGGTRYNEQFF. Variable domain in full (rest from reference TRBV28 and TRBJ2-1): DVKVTQSSRYLVKRTGEKVFLECVQDMDHENMFWYRQDPGLGLRLIYFSYDVKMKEKGDIPEGYSVSREKKERFSLILESASTNQTSMYLCASCLWTSGGTRYNEQFFGPGTRLTVL.

Here the CDR3 reads CASSITGTSLNEQFF. In DNA, the CDR3 is TGTGCCAGCAGCATAACCGGGACTAGCCTTAATGAGCAGTTCTTC. The rearrangement links TRBV7-9 to TRBJ2-1; TRBD2 matches 9 bases. Germline assignment: CDR1 SEHNR and CDR2 FQNEAQ (reference sequence). The J segment lost 7 bases and the V segment lost 5 bases, leaving 9 bases of the junction unmatched. CDR3 length: 15 amino acids.

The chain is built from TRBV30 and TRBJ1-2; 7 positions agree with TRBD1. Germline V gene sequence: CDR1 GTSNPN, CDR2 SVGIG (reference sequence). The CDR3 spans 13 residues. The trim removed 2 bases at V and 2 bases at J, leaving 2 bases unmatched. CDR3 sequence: CAWSPQGNYGYTF. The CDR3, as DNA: TGTGCCTGGAGTCCACAGGGGAACTATGGCTACACCTTC.

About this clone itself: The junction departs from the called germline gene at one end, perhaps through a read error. The CDR3 reads CATSRMLTGHTEAFF. The CDR3 DNA is TGTGCCACCAGCCGAATGCTGACGGGACACACGGAAGCTTTCTTT. This chain joins TRBV15 and TRBJ1-1, with D perhaps TRBD1 (6 bases). The CDR3 is made up of 15 amino acids. Germline values: CDR1 LNHNV, CDR2 YYDKDF (reference sequence).

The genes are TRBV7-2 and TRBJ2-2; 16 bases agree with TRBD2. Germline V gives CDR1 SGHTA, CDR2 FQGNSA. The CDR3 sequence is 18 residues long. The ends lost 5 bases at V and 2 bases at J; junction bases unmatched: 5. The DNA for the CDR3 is TGTGCCAGCAGCCGCGGGACTAGCGGGGGGGGAAACACCGGGGAGCTGTTTTTT. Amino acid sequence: CASSRGTSGGGNTGELFF.

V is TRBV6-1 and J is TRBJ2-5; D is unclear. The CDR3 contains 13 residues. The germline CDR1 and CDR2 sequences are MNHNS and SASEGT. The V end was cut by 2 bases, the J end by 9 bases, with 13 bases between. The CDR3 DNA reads TGTGCCAGCAGTGAACTTGTCGGTGCGGCCCAGTACTTC. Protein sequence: CASSELVGAAQYF.

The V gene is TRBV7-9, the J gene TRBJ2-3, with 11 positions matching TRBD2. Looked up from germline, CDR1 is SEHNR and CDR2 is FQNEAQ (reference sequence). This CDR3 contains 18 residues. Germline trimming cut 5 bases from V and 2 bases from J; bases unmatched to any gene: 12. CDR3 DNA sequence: TGTGCCAGCAGCCCGAGAAATGGACTAGCGGGCTACACAGATACGCAGTATTTT. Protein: CASSPRNGLAGYTDTQYF.

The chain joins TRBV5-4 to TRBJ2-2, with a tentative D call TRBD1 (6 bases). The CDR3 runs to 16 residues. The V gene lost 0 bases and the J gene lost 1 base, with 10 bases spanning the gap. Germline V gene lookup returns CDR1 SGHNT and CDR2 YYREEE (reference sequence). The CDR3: CASSLEWGRNTGELFF. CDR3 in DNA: TGTGCCAGCAGCTTGGAGTGGGGGCGGAACACCGGGGAGCTGTTTTTT.

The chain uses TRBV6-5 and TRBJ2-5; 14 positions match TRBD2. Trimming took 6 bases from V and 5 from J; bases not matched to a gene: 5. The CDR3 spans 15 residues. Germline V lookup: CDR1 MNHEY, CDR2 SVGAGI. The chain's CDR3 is CASSRGLAGVETQYF. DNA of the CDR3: TGTGCCAGCAGCCGGGGACTAGCGGGAGTGGAGACCCAGTACTTC.

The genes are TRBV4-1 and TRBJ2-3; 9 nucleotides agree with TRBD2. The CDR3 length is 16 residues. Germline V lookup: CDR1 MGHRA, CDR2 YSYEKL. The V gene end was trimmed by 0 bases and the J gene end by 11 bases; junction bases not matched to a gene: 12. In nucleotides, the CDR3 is TGCGCCAGCAGCCAAGATCCTCGGGCGGGGGGGCTGATGCAGTATTTT. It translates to CASSQDPRAGGLMQYF.

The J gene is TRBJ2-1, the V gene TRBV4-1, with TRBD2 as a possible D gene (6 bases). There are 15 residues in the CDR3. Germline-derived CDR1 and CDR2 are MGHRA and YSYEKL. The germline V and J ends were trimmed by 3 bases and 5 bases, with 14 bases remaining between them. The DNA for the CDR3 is TGCGCCAGCAGCCAGGAGGGCGGGATTAACAATGAGCAGTTCTTC. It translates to CASSQEGGINNEQFF.

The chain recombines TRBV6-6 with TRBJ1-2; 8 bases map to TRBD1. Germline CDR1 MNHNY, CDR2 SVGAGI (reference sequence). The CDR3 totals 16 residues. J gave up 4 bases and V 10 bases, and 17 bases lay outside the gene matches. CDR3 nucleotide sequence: TGTGCCATAACAAGTGGACAGGGACTGTCTCTCTATGGCTACACCTTC. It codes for CAITSGQGLSLYGYTF.

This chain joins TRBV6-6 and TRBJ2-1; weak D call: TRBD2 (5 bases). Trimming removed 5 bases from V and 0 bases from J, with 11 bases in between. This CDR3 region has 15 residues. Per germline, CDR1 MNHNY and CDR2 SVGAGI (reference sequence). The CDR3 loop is CASSPRGSSYNEQFF. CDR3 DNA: TGTGCCAGCAGTCCCCGGGGAAGCTCCTACAATGAGCAGTTCTTC.